One and the same sample provided the 28 T cell receptor beta chains below, sequenced in a study of T cell responses to AZD1222 COVID-19 vaccine. Profiling relied on immunoSEQ multiplex PCR, and the TCRdb table lists in-frame clones only, not all of them. The sample includes 95,000 to 100,000 clones, roughly 90% of them seen just once. The material sequenced was peripheral blood, taken on day 0 of AZD1222 vaccination. The receptor source for this set is an adult in good health.

CDR3 protein: CASSESRGGNEQYF. The CDR3 region has the DNA TGTGCCAGCAGTGAAAGCAGGGGTGGCAACGAGCAGTACTTC. This sequence joins TRBV6-1 and TRBJ2-7, with a tentative D call TRBD1 (6 bases). CDR1 is MNHNS and CDR2 is SASEGT in the germline V gene. CDR3 size: 14 residues. V was cut by 2 bases and J by 5 bases, with 13 bases left in between.

This clone was seen only a few times. The chain carries TRBV5-1 and TRBJ1-3; weak D call: TRBD1 (5 bases). Germline loops: CDR1 SGHRS, CDR2 YFSETQ. Trimming stripped 1 base from V and 4 bases from J, with 6 bases between. CDR3 length: 13 residues. CDR3 DNA: TGCGCCAGCAGCTTGCGGGGCGGAAACACCATATATTTT. This translates into CASSLRGGNTIYF.

The V and J genes are TRBV28 and TRBJ1-1; D possibly corresponds to TRBD1 (5 bases). The CDR3 is 12 residues long. CDR1 is MDHEN, CDR2 SYDVKM, per germline. With 6 bases removed from V and 8 bases from J, the gap between germline ends came to 13 bases. Here the CDR3 reads CASRAGKSEAFF. The CDR3, as DNA: TGTGCCAGCAGAGCAGGGAAGAGCGAAGCTTTCTTT.

The chain employs TRBV5-1 and TRBJ1-2, with D perhaps matching TRBD1 (6 bases). V dropped 0 bases and J dropped 4 bases, with 10 bases sitting between them. Germline loops: CDR1 SGHRS, CDR2 YFSETQ. The CDR3 has 14 amino acids. Here the CDR3 reads CASSLAGGGYGYTF. As DNA, the CDR3 is TGCGCCAGCAGCTTGGCGGGGGGCGGCTATGGCTACACCTTC.

The genes are TRBV25-1 and TRBJ2-7; no definite D call. The CDR3 extends over 14 amino acids. Germline CDR1 MGHDK, CDR2 SYGVNS. The V and J ends lost 3 bases and 6 bases respectively, with 15 bases between them. CDR3 sequence: CASSDERALSEQYF. CDR3 nucleotide sequence: TGTGCCAGCAGTGATGAAAGGGCCCTGTCCGAGCAGTACTTC.

This clone was seen only once. V and J are TRBV7-8 and TRBJ2-1; 7 nucleotides agree with TRBD2. Germline CDR1 is SGHVS and CDR2 is FQNEAQ. The CDR3 is made up of 14 amino acids. V trimming: 2 bases; J trimming: 7 bases; junction bases outside the gene matches: 5. The CDR3 region is CASSLYGRSNEQFF. Here the CDR3 DNA reads TGTGCCAGCAGCTTATACGGGAGGAGTAATGAGCAGTTCTTC.

To note about this clone: At one boundary the junction diverges from the germline segment, which might be a read error. The J gene is TRBJ1-2, the V gene TRBV9, with 9 bases lining up with TRBD1. The length of the CDR3 is 13 residues. Germline V gives CDR1 SGDLS, CDR2 YYNGEE. The CDR3 spells CASSVVHGQGFYF. The CDR3, as DNA: TGTGCCAGCAGCGTAGTACACGGACAGGGGTTCTACTTC.

This clone has only one observation. The chain links TRBV5-1 to TRBJ2-5; tentatively, D is TRBD1 or TRBD2 (5 bases each). This CDR3 has 15 amino acids. V lost 0 bases to trimming and J lost 1 base, with 10 bases between them. CDR1 and CDR2 from the germline V gene are SGHRS and YFSETQ. The CDR3 DNA follows: TGCGCCAGCAGCTTGGACCCGGGGACCCAAGAGACCCAGTACTTC. Translated, it gives CASSLDPGTQETQYF.

This chain links TRBV7-9 with TRBJ2-7; D gene ambiguous. V was trimmed by 8 bases and J by 0 bases, leaving 17 bases between them. The germline CDR1 and CDR2 sequences are SEHNR and FQNEAQ (reference sequence). The CDR3 totals 15 residues. Here the CDR3 DNA reads TGTGCCAGCCAAGCTCCACAGAGAAGCTCCTACGAGCAGTACTTC. Translation gives CASQAPQRSSYEQYF. The full variable domain, with the rest looked up from reference TRBV7-9 and TRBJ2-7, is DTGVSQNPRHKITKRGQNVTFRCDPISEHNRLYWYRQTLGQGPEFLTYFQNEAQLEKSRLLSDRFSAERPKGSFSTLEIQRTEQGDSAMYLCASQAPQRSSYEQYFGPGTRLTVT.

The chain recombines TRBV2 with TRBJ2-7; the match to TRBD2 covers 7 bases. Germline lookup yields CDR1 SNHLY and CDR2 FYNNEI. The CDR3 is 12 residues long. Trimming removed 8 bases from V and 2 bases from J; junction bases left unmatched: 3. CDR3 bases: TGTGCCAGCGAGCGGGGAGCCTACGAGCAGTACTTC. Its translation is CASERGAYEQYF.

The chain uses TRBV9 and TRBJ1-4; D gene unclear. Germline V gene lookup returns CDR1 SGDLS and CDR2 YYNGEE. V was cut by 3 bases and J by 0 bases, with 6 bases left in between. The CDR3 runs to 14 residues. DNA of the CDR3: TGTGCCAGCAGCGAAGGAACAACTAATGAAAAACTGTTTTTT. Encoded protein: CASSEGTTNEKLFF.

In its sample, this clone was seen once. This chain links TRBV27 with TRBJ2-7; D call uncertain. V was pared by 5 bases and J by 3 bases, with 11 bases between. The CDR3 consists of 13 residues. Germline V lookup: CDR1 MNHEY, CDR2 SMNVEV (reference sequence). The CDR3 spells CASSTSPHYEQYF. The CDR3 DNA reads TGTGCCAGCAGTACGTCCCCCCACTACGAGCAGTACTTC.

The chain is built from TRBV6-5 and TRBJ2-1, with 12 bases that match TRBD2. CDR3 length: 15 residues. Trimming at V came to 10 bases and at J to 6 bases, leaving 10 bases not matched to a gene. The germline V gene has CDR1 MNHEY and CDR2 SVGAGI. The CDR3 sequence: CATLLTSGSINEQFF. CDR3 sequence (DNA): TGTGCCACCCTCCTGACTAGCGGGAGTATCAATGAGCAGTTCTTC.

This clone was counted between two and nine times. The chain combines TRBV15 with TRBJ2-5; tentative D call: TRBD1 (5 bases). The CDR3 consists of 15 residues. CDR1 and CDR2 from the germline V gene are LNHNV and YYDKDF (reference sequence). V was cut by 3 bases and J by 3 bases, with 14 bases left in between. The DNA for the CDR3 is TGTGCCACCAGCAGGGCTGGGGCAGGGAAAGAGACCCAGTACTTC. Translating gives CATSRAGAGKETQYF.

This chain connects TRBV5-8 to TRBJ1-2, with D uncertain. Germline-derived CDR1 and CDR2 are SGHTS and YDEGEE. V was cut by 5 bases and J by 4 bases, with 15 bases left in between. CDR3 length equals 14 residues. CDR3 sequence reads: CASRMSAASYGYTF. DNA of the CDR3: TGTGCCAGCAGGATGAGTGCGGCCAGCTATGGCTACACCTTC.

This clone was recorded once. This chain connects TRBV12-5 to TRBJ2-7; possible D gene TRBD2, 5 bases. The CDR3 runs 14 residues. Per the germline V gene, CDR1 is LGHNT and CDR2 is FRNRAP. The V end lost 5 bases, the J end lost 7 bases, and 18 bases lay between the germline ends. The CDR3 loop is CASGPGDYVKEQYF. CDR3 sequence (DNA): TGTGCTAGTGGTCCCGGAGACTATGTGAAAGAGCAGTACTTC.

This clone appeared a single time. One end of the junction does not line up with germline, which may come from a read error. This chain links TRBV6-4 with TRBJ1-2, with 7 bases identical to TRBD1. Germline values: CDR1 MRHNA, CDR2 SNTAGT. The CDR3 is made up of 16 amino acids. The CDR3 DNA is TGTGCCAGCAGTCACTCCGGGACAGAGGGGGTGGATGGCTACACCTTC. Amino acids: CASSHSGTEGVDGYTF.

This chain links TRBV7-9 with TRBJ2-2; D unclear. Deletions cut 1 base from V and 0 bases from J, with 6 bases between. Germline CDR1 reads SEHNR; CDR2 reads FQNEAQ (reference sequence). This CDR3 region has 15 residues. CDR3 sequence (DNA): TGTGCCAGCAGCTTAGGCGATACGAACACCGGGGAGCTGTTTTTT. It translates to CASSLGDTNTGELFF.

This clone was found a few times. The gene calls are TRBV19 and TRBJ2-2; a possible D gene is TRBD1 (5 bases). Per the germline V gene, CDR1 is LNHDA and CDR2 is SQIVND (reference sequence). This CDR3 has 16 residues. V gave up 1 base and J gave up 8 bases, with 17 bases separating them. CDR3 residues: CASSIGQRAGQGELFF. In nucleotides, the CDR3 is TGTGCCAGTAGTATAGGACAAAGGGCAGGGCAAGGGGAGCTGTTTTTT.

The chain combines TRBV2 with TRBJ2-7; a weak D match, TRBD2 (6 bases). CDR1 and CDR2 (germline): SNHLY, FYNNEI. The V and J ends lost 8 bases and 7 bases respectively, with 21 bases between them. The CDR3 covers 14 residues. The CDR3: CASVEYATAGEQYF. The CDR3 DNA follows: TGTGCCAGCGTCGAGTATGCGACGGCGGGGGAGCAGTACTTC.

V usage is TRBV7-8 and J usage is TRBJ2-3, with 8 bases that match TRBD1. Germline lookup yields CDR1 SGHVS and CDR2 FQNEAQ. The CDR3 totals 18 residues. The trim removed 2 bases at V and 0 bases at J, leaving 10 bases unmatched. CDR3 amino acids: CASSLSGQGISSTDTQYF. DNA of the CDR3: TGTGCCAGCAGCTTAAGCGGACAGGGAATTTCTAGCACAGATACGCAGTATTTT.

The chain links TRBV10-3 to TRBJ2-1, with TRBD2 identical over 8 bases. The CDR3 loop spans 15 amino acids. Per the germline V gene, CDR1 is ENHRY and CDR2 is SYGVKD. With V trimmed by 4 bases and J by 6 bases, 8 bases remained unmatched. CDR3 DNA: TGTGCCATCAGTGTAGGTAGCGGGATGACCAATGAGCAGTTCTTC. It codes for CAISVGSGMTNEQFF.

V usage is TRBV7-3 and J usage is TRBJ2-5; TRBD1 is a possible D gene (5 bases). The CDR3 sequence is 14 residues long. Germline V CDR1 and CDR2: SGHTA, FQGTGA. The ends were cut back, 5 bases at V and 5 bases at J, with 15 bases in the middle. CDR3 bases: TGTGCCAGCAGCAAATATCAGGGTGGGGAGACCCAGTACTTC. Its protein product is CASSKYQGGETQYF.

CDR3 amino acids: CASNLWGGQGKTGELFF. CDR3 nucleotides: TGTGCCAGCAACCTATGGGGTGGGCAGGGAAAGACCGGGGAGCTGTTTTTT. The chain links TRBV28 to TRBJ2-2; the D gene is possibly TRBD1 (5 bases). CDR1 is MDHEN, CDR2 SYDVKM, per germline. Trimming cost V 7 bases and J 5 bases, with 23 bases left between them. This CDR3 is built from 17 residues.

The chain carries TRBV5-8 and TRBJ2-1; D possibly corresponds to TRBD1 (6 bases). This CDR3 region has 17 residues. V lost 3 bases to trimming and J lost 9 bases, with 25 bases between them. Germline V gene lookup returns CDR1 SGHTS and CDR2 YDEGEE. The CDR3 is CASSSGQHRALFGEQFF. The CDR3 coding sequence is TGTGCCAGCAGCTCGGGACAACATAGGGCCCTTTTCGGTGAGCAGTTCTTC.

V usage is TRBV6-5 and J usage is TRBJ1-1, with no clear D. The CDR3 covers 14 residues. Trimming took off 11 bases at V and 1 base at J, with 17 bases between the two ends. Germline loops: CDR1 MNHEY, CDR2 SVGAGI. The CDR3 region has the DNA TGTGCCGAATTGCGGGCTCTTAAGAACACTGAAGCTTTCTTT. It translates to CAELRALKNTEAFF.

The rearrangement joins TRBV6-5 to TRBJ2-5, with 11 bases aligning to TRBD1. This CDR3 comprises 14 residues. V lost 5 bases, J lost 5 bases, and 4 bases stayed unmatched. Germline-derived CDR1 and CDR2 are MNHEY and SVGAGI. The CDR3 nucleotides read TGTGCCAGCAGTCGGACAGGGGGCCGGGAGACCCAGTACTTC. Encoded protein: CASSRTGGRETQYF.

The J gene is TRBJ2-7, the V gene TRBV5-4; 8 bases line up with TRBD2. The trim removed 0 bases at V and 2 bases at J, leaving 7 bases unmatched. The CDR3 covers 16 residues. Germline-derived CDR1 and CDR2 are SGHNT and YYREEE (reference sequence). The CDR3 region is CASSLELAEPTYEQYF. CDR3 nucleotides: TGTGCCAGCAGCTTGGAACTAGCGGAACCAACCTACGAGCAGTACTTC.